This is a list of T cell receptor beta chains from one sample in a study of T cells in localized non-small cell lung cancer. The repertoire was sequenced with immunoSEQ multiplex PCR; TCRdb's copy has only in-frame clones and lacks some. The sample shows a few thousand clones, 25% of them seen only once. Specimen: lung tumor tissue, collected before any cancer treatment. These receptors all come from a male donor aged 60 or older with stage I lung adenocarcinoma. Each CDR3 is given without its conserved first and last residue.

ASSLGDRGPADTQY	TRBV9	TRBJ2-3
SVDWGGTDTQY	TRBV29-1	TRBJ2-3
ASSYSYQGSEAF	TRBV6-8	TRBJ1-1
ASNEVMHTEAF	TRBV9	TRBJ1-1
ASSLVPGRPLYEQY	TRBV11-3	TRBJ2-7
ASSKGLDGGIQY	TRBV11-3	TRBJ2-4
ASSQDRANEKLF	TRBV11-3	TRBJ1-4
AALGRGANGELF	TRBV19	TRBJ2-2
ASSSEHGLEAF	TRBV23-1	TRBJ1-1
ATSSPPRGNEQF	TRBV15	TRBJ2-1
ASQGQGSHTGELF	TRBV9	TRBJ2-2
ASSPTIDGKNIQY	TRBV6-8	TRBJ2-4
ASSGVLGTESNEQF	TRBV9	TRBJ2-1
ASTPQASKQY	TRBV6-8	TRBJ2-3
ASSPRTGNRHEQY	TRBV7-5	TRBJ2-7
ASTGTAYEQY	TRBV6-8	TRBJ2-7
ASSPTRGKNIQY	TRBV11-3	TRBJ2-4
ASSLQPGQGETGELF	TRBV6-7	TRBJ2-2
ASSLVVERRDTEAF	TRBV11-3	TRBJ1-1
ASSFPLAGTTDTQY	TRBV28	TRBJ2-3
ASSIASLSNQPQH	TRBV19	TRBJ1-5
ASSPRSNTGELF	TRBV9	TRBJ2-2
ASTIGARAGNTIY	TRBV9	TRBJ1-3
ASSPARDALDYGYT	TRBV18	TRBJ1-2
ASSEVLGDPTDTQY	TRBV6-1	TRBJ2-3
ASSPGQGVTQY	TRBV7-2	TRBJ2-3
ASSIRWQGGTQY	TRBV19	TRBJ2-5
ASSPSPAGGRYEQY	TRBV11-3	TRBJ2-7
ASRLIAQETQY	TRBV6-8	TRBJ2-5
ASSREREGGKTQY	TRBV28	TRBJ2-5
ASRLAGENEQF	TRBV6-8	TRBJ2-1
ASSHQSASGGAADTQY	TRBV6-8	TRBJ2-3
ASRSLAGGSGTDTQY	TRBV6-8	TRBJ2-3
ASSPSQLMGVETQY	TRBV11-3	TRBJ2-5
ASSLAAGLNTEAF	TRBV5-1	TRBJ1-1
ASTEGTGVTDTQY	TRBV6-8	TRBJ2-3
ASSPGEGANQPQH	TRBV18	TRBJ1-5
ASRDLTDRGDAF	TRBV5-1	TRBJ1-1
ASSYQGRYEQY	TRBV6-8	TRBJ2-7
ASSPTGETQY	TRBV6-7	TRBJ2-5
ASHTDRGAQPQH	TRBV6-8	TRBJ1-5
SVGDSGQPQH	TRBV29-1	TRBJ1-5
AWSATGSRNQPQH	TRBV30	TRBJ1-5
ASSFGRRLAGEGETQY	TRBV11-3	TRBJ2-5
ASSWGASGGALAQY	TRBV11-3	TRBJ2-7
SVEEGGAWNNYGYT	TRBV29-1	TRBJ1-2
ASRSAPGQGSSDTEAF	TRBV6-8	TRBJ1-1
ASSLGGAGTGSREQY	TRBV11-3	TRBJ2-7
AWSSGLAGVGEQF	TRBV30	TRBJ2-1
ASSPRDRYNSPLH	TRBV19	TRBJ1-6
ASGFRNTEAF	TRBV12-5	TRBJ1-1
AIHRGRKTANTEAF	TRBV19	TRBJ1-1
ASSKGTGGSGANVLT	TRBV18	TRBJ2-6
ASSEGRGMDLNYGYT	TRBV6-8	TRBJ1-2
ASSKSIYGYT	TRBV18	TRBJ1-2
ASSDSSGGADTQY	TRBV6-8	TRBJ2-3